One and the same sample provided the 3 T cell receptor beta chains below, sequenced in a study of Ad26.COV2.S vaccination and SARS-CoV-2 variants. The sample's treatment: around 19 received Ad26.COV2.S at low or high dose, single or two shots; roughly 5 received placebo; per-sample allocation not given. On day 63 after the first injection, vaccine and placebo recipients gave samples. TCRdb's table, derived via immunoSEQ multiplex PCR, lists solely in-frame clones and lacks some. Here the sample spans some 400,000 clones, about 88% being singletons. The material sequenced was peripheral blood, taken in a trial of Ad26.COV2.S vaccine versus placebo. The receptors were gathered from a person between 18 and 65 years old who received the Ad26.COV2.S COVID-19 vaccine or a placebo.

A note on this clone: Additional DNA sequences in this sample encode the identical CDR3. This sequence joins TRBV5-4 and TRBJ2-3, with D possibly matching TRBD2 (5 bases). From germline, CDR1 is SGHNT and CDR2 YYREEE (reference sequence). V was shortened by 0 bases and J by 0 bases, with 8 bases between the two germline ends. The CDR3 has 15 residues. CDR3 nucleotides: TGTGCCAGCAGCTTGGATGGCGGGAGCACAGATACGCAGTATTTT. It specifies CASSLDGGSTDTQYF.

The rearrangement links TRBV12-3 or TRBV12-4 to TRBJ1-5; D is unresolved. This CDR3 region has 13 residues. The V end was cut by 4 bases, the J end by 4 bases, with 8 bases between. CDR3 bases: TGTGCCAGCAGTTCGCACTCAAATCAGCCCCAGCATTTT. It specifies CASSSHSNQPQHF.

The V gene is TRBV9, the J gene TRBJ2-3; D remains unclear. The germline V gene encodes CDR1 SGDLS and CDR2 YYNGEE. Deletions cut 3 bases from V and 2 bases from J, with 10 bases between. The CDR3 runs 14 residues. In DNA form, the CDR3 reads TGTGCCAGCAGCGCACAAACCAACACAGATACGCAGTATTTT. Protein sequence: CASSAQTNTDTQYF.